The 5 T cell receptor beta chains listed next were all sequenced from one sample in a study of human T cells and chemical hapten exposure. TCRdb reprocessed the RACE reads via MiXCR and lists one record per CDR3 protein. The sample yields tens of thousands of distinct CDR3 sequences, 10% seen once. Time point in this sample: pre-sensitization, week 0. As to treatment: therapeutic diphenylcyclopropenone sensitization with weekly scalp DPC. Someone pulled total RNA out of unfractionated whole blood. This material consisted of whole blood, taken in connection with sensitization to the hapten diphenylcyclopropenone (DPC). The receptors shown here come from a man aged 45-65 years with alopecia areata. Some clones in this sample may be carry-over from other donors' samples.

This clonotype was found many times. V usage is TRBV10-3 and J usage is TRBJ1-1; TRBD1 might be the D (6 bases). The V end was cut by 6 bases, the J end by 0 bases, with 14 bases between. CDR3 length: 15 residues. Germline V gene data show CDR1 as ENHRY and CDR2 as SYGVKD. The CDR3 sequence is CAISRTAEMNTEAFF. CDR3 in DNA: TGTGCCATCAGCAGGACAGCTGAAATGAACACTGAAGCTTTCTTT.

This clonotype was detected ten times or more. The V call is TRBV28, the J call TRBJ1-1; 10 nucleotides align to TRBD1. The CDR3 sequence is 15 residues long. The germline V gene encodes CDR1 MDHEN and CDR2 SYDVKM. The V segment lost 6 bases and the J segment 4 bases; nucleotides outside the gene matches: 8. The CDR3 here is CASSHGTGAGTEAFF. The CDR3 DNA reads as TGTGCCAGCAGCCACGGGACAGGGGCAGGCACTGAAGCTTTCTTT.

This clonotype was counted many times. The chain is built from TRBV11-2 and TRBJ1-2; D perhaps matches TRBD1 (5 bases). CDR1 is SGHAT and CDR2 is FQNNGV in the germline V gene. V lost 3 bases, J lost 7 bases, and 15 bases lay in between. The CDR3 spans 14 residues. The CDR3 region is CASSFNSLGVGYTF. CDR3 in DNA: TGTGCCAGCAGCTTTAACTCGCTGGGGGTTGGCTACACCTTC.

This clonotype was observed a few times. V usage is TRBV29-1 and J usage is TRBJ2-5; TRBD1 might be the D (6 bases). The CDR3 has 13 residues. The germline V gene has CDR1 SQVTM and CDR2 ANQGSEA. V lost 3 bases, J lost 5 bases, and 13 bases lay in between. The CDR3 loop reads CSVDQGLMETQYF. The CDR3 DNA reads TGCAGCGTTGATCAGGGGCTGATGGAGACCCAGTACTTC.

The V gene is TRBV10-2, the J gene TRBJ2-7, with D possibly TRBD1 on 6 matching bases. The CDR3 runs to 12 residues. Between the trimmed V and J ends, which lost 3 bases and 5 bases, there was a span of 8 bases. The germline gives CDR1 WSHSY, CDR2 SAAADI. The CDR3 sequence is CASSEQGNEQYF. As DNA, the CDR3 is TGCGCCAGCAGTGAACAGGGAAACGAGCAGTACTTC.